This T cell receptor (beta chain) appears in the sequencing data of a study of blood T cell repertoires in COVID-19. About the study: The samples span acute and convalescent COVID-19 from the United States, Italy and Spain.

The germline V gene encodes CDR1 KGHSH and CDR2 LQKENI. V dropped 6 bases and J dropped 4 bases, with 15 bases sitting between them. This CDR3 comprises 15 residues. In the original workflow: The authors estimated nucleated cell counts from reference gene primer amplification. The assay was immunoSEQ multiplex PCR, and TCRdb's table has in-frame clones only and misses some. Clonal size and the V and J genes are those of that table, whereas D and trimming came from the DNA. This table holds under 130,000 clones, 80% to 90% found once. The chain joins TRBV18 to TRBJ2-2; possibly TRBD1 for D (5 bases). The sequencing input was peripheral blood. This TCR derives from a human donor in a cohort sampled during active COVID-19. CDR3 sequence: CASSQGRSATGELFF. The CDR3 bases are TGTGCCAGCTCCCAGGGAAGGTCTGCCACCGGGGAGCTGTTTTTT.